Below, one T cell receptor (beta chain) is given with its context. The data were taken from a study of cytomegalovirus exposure and HLA in healthy donors. Germline CDR1 is MNHEY and CDR2 is SMNVEV (reference sequence). The CDR3 extends over 14 amino acids. Trimming left V 6 bases short and J 4 bases short, with 13 bases between. The primer mix had 60 Vbeta and 13 Jbeta primers. Clones were sequenced by immunoSEQ multiplex PCR, and TCRdb holds only the in-frame ones, with some missing. The table includes about 300,000 clones, more than 80% detected once. The sequencing sample was made of PBMCs. This sequence was found in a man aged 35 to 55 in good health and CMV-seropositive. This chain links TRBV27 with TRBJ1-5; D may be TRBD1 (5 bases). CDR3 DNA sequence: TGTGCCAGCAGGGCTAACAGGTATAATCAGCCCCAGCATTTT. Translating gives CASRANRYNQPQHF.